The TCR beta chain described here comes from a study of T-cell reconstitution after alpha-beta-depleted transplantation in children. Unique molecular identifiers were incorporated when the TCRbeta library was constructed. TCRdb recomputed calls from the PCR reads with MiXCR, one row per CDR3 protein. The sample shows fewer than 200,000 distinct CDR3 sequences, approximately 6.8% of them seen only once. Germline lookup yields CDR1 SEHNR and CDR2 FQNEAQ (reference sequence). The CDR3 extends over 15 amino acids. With 3 bases clipped from V and 4 bases from J, the junction kept 5 bases outside the gene matches. This clonotype was recorded at least ten times.

Sequencing was performed on PBMCs from the stem cell graft donor, taken from the stem cell graft. The receptor's source is a human donor who donated a stem cell graft to a child with Wiskott-Aldrich syndrome. The chain is built from TRBV7-9 and TRBJ2-2; 7 bases agree with TRBD2. The chain's CDR3 is CASSFLTGGTGELFF. CDR3 DNA sequence: TGTGCCAGCAGCTTCTTGACGGGAGGCACCGGGGAGCTGTTTTTT.